The 21 T cell receptor beta chains listed next were all sequenced from one sample in a study of T cell responses to AZD1222 COVID-19 vaccine. Generated by immunoSEQ multiplex PCR, the TCRdb table keeps only in-frame clones and is missing some. This table holds over 85,000 clones, approximately 88% found once. Sequenced here: peripheral blood, sampled 28 days after the second AZD1222 dose. These TCRs come from an adult who received the AZD1222 COVID-19 vaccine.

This chain links TRBV11-3 with TRBJ2-2, with D possibly called TRBD1 or TRBD2 (6 bases each). The germline gives CDR1 SGHNT, CDR2 YENEEA. CDR3 length equals 15 residues. V shed 6 bases and J shed 7 bases, with 18 bases lying between them. CDR3 coding DNA: TGTGCCAGCAGTTCGACTCATAGGGGGGACGGGGAGCTGTTTTTT. The encoded protein is CASSSTHRGDGELFF. Combining the CDR3 with reference TRBV11-3 and TRBJ2-2 gives the whole variable domain EAGVVQSPRYKIIEKKQPVAFWCNPISGHNTLYWYLQNLGQGPELLIRYENEEAVDDSQLPKDRFSAERLKGVDSTLKIQPAELGDSAVYLCASSSTHRGDGELFFGEGSRLTVL.

V gene TRBV5-5 combines with J gene TRBJ1-5; possible D gene TRBD1, 5 bases. Germline CDR1 and CDR2: SGHKS and YYEKEE (reference sequence). Trimming shortened V by 2 bases and J by 4 bases, and 16 bases separated the two germline ends. The CDR3 is 16 amino acids. Written as DNA, the CDR3 is TGTGCCAGCAGCTTAAGCCACGCGACAGCAAATCAGCCCCAGCATTTT. It encodes CASSLSHATANQPQHF.

The genes are TRBV6-2 or TRBV6-3 and TRBJ2-1; 11 positions match TRBD2. The germline gives CDR1 MNHEY, CDR2 SVGEGT. Unmatched junction bases numbered 8, after V lost 4 bases and J lost 6 bases. The CDR3 loop spans 16 amino acids. CDR3: CASSSPTSGRTNEQFF. CDR3 nucleotides: TGTGCCAGCAGTTCCCCCACTAGCGGGAGAACCAATGAGCAGTTCTTC.

This chain connects TRBV5-1 to TRBJ1-5; no reliable D call. Germline CDR1 and CDR2: SGHRS and YFSETQ. The length of the CDR3 is 14 residues. With 0 bases removed from V and 7 bases from J, the gap between germline ends came to 11 bases. DNA of the CDR3: TGCGCCAGCAGCTTGGATGGGTCCCGGCAGCCCCAGCATTTT. Translation gives CASSLDGSRQPQHF.

This clone was picked up one time. The chain has TRBV3-1 (or the pseudogene TRBV3-2) and TRBJ1-1; D is unclear. V lost 4 bases and J 6 bases, leaving 18 bases between the germline ends. From germline, CDR1 is LGHDT and CDR2 YNNKEL (reference sequence). This CDR3 comprises 15 residues. The CDR3 DNA reads as TGTGCCAGCAGCCGCCAGGTCGGAGAGGCGGCTGAAGCTTTCTTT. Its protein is CASSRQVGEAAEAFF.

This chain connects TRBV10-3 to TRBJ1-5, with 8 bases that match TRBD1. With V trimmed by 4 bases and J by 7 bases, 6 bases remained unmatched. CDR1 ENHRY and CDR2 SYGVKD come from the germline V gene. The CDR3 has 14 amino acids. The CDR3 bases are TGTGCCATCAGTGGAGGACAGGGAGGCCAGCCCCAGCATTTT. It yields the protein CAISGGQGGQPQHF.

A note on this clone: Other nucleotide sequences from this sample produce the same CDR3. This rearrangement joins TRBV7-2 to TRBJ1-2; D is perhaps TRBD1 (5 bases). The CDR3 has 13 residues. The ends were cut back, 4 bases at V and 0 bases at J, with 6 bases in the middle. The V gene's germline CDR1 is SGHTA and CDR2 FQGNSA. CDR3 DNA sequence: TGTGCCAGCAGCTCGACAGCTAACTATGGCTACACCTTC. The encoded protein is CASSSTANYGYTF. Drawing the rest from reference TRBV7-2 and TRBJ1-2, the complete variable domain is GAGVSQSPSNKVTEKGKDVELRCDPISGHTALYWYRQSLGQGLEFLIYFQGNSAPDKSGLPSDRFSAERTGGSVSTLTIQRTQQEDSAVYLCASSSTANYGYTFGSGTRLTVV.

V is TRBV24-1 and J is TRBJ2-7; D call uncertain. Germline V gene lookup returns CDR1 KGHDR and CDR2 SFDVKD. The CDR3 sequence is 13 residues long. Deletions cut 9 bases from V and 4 bases from J, with 15 bases between. This chain's CDR3 is CATSLAQIYEQYF. In nucleotides, the CDR3 is TGTGCCACCTCCCTCGCACAAATTTACGAGCAGTACTTC.

The V call is TRBV18, the J call TRBJ2-7, with 7 positions matching TRBD2. V shed 3 bases and J 2 bases; nucleotides not matched to a gene: 13. This CDR3 has 17 residues. Germline V gene data show CDR1 as KGHSH and CDR2 as LQKENI. This CDR3 is CASSPGGSLAAAYEQYF. DNA of the CDR3: TGTGCCAGCTCACCTGGTGGTTCCCTAGCGGCCGCCTACGAGCAGTACTTC.

Points on this clone: Other DNA sequences in this sample translate to the same CDR3. V gene TRBV5-1 combines with J gene TRBJ1-5; D is uncertain. Germline V CDR1 and CDR2: SGHRS, YFSETQ. The length of the CDR3 is 13 residues. V was clipped by 0 bases and J by 7 bases, with 8 bases between them. This CDR3 is CASSLEGLQPQHF. The CDR3 DNA reads as TGCGCCAGCAGCTTGGAAGGATTACAGCCCCAGCATTTT.

This clone appeared a few times. J is TRBJ2-3 and V is TRBV18; D perhaps matches TRBD2 (6 bases). The V gene's germline CDR1 is KGHSH and CDR2 LQKENI. This CDR3 is 15 amino acids long. The V end lost 1 base, the J end lost 0 bases, and 8 bases lay between the germline ends. CDR3 DNA sequence: TGTGCCAGCTCACCACGGGACTCAAGCACAGATACGCAGTATTTT. Translation gives CASSPRDSSTDTQYF.

The chain combines TRBV19 with TRBJ2-7; 9 bases are shared with TRBD1. The V gene end was trimmed by 6 bases and the J gene end by 3 bases; junction bases not matched to a gene: 6. Looked up from germline, CDR1 is LNHDA and CDR2 is SQIVND (reference sequence). This CDR3 comprises 14 residues. The CDR3 coding sequence is TGTGCCAGTAGGGGAAGGACAGGGGACTACGAGCAGTACTTC. This sequence encodes CASRGRTGDYEQYF.

The chain links TRBV19 to TRBJ1-5; 10 bases map to TRBD1. CDR1 and CDR2 (germline): LNHDA, SQIVND (reference sequence). Trimming took 10 bases from V and 5 from J; bases not matched to a gene: 8. This CDR3 spans 14 amino acids. The CDR3 loop is CATKSGTGDQPQHF. The DNA of the CDR3 is TGTGCCACAAAATCCGGGACAGGGGATCAGCCCCAGCATTTT.

The chain couples TRBV6-5 to TRBJ2-1; a possible D gene is TRBD1 (5 bases). This CDR3 comprises 15 residues. The ends were cut back, 0 bases at V and 3 bases at J, with 9 bases in the middle. Germline V lookup: CDR1 MNHEY, CDR2 SVGAGI. The CDR3 is CASSYSGQGYNEQFF. The CDR3 bases are TGTGCCAGCAGTTACTCGGGGCAGGGCTACAATGAGCAGTTCTTC.

This chain links TRBV7-2 with TRBJ1-1; TRBD1 matches at 7 bases. With V trimmed by 5 bases and J by 6 bases, 18 bases remained unmatched. The germline V gene has CDR1 SGHTA and CDR2 FQGNSA. CDR3 length: 17 amino acids. The CDR3 DNA sequence: TGTGCCAGCAGCCCAAGACCCGGACAGGTTGGCCGGGCTGAAGCTTTCTTT. Its protein product is CASSPRPGQVGRAEAFF.

The gene calls are TRBV7-9 and TRBJ2-1; tentative D call: TRBD2 (6 bases). V shed 5 bases and J shed 1 base, with 21 bases lying between them. Germline V lookup: CDR1 SEHNR, CDR2 FQNEAQ (reference sequence). The CDR3 covers 18 residues. The CDR3 sequence: CASSRERASRGSYNEQFF. The CDR3 bases are TGTGCCAGCAGCCGGGAGCGGGCTAGCCGGGGGTCCTACAATGAGCAGTTCTTC.

J is TRBJ2-5 and V is TRBV11-2; 7 bases fit TRBD1. V lost 8 bases to trimming and J lost 0 bases; unmatched junction nucleotides: 6. CDR1 and CDR2 (germline): SGHAT, FQNNGV. This CDR3 spans 14 amino acids. CDR3 amino acids: CASSRGSYQETQYF. CDR3 in DNA: TGTGCCAGCTCCAGGGGGTCGTACCAAGAGACCCAGTACTTC.

This chain links TRBV2 with TRBJ1-2, with D possibly matching TRBD1 (5 bases). Germline V lookup: CDR1 SNHLY, CDR2 FYNNEI. This CDR3 is built from 14 residues. The V and J ends lost 5 bases and 4 bases respectively, with 14 bases between them. The CDR3 region is CASSRDDTIYGYTF. The CDR3 DNA reads as TGTGCCAGCAGTCGGGACGACACCATCTATGGCTACACCTTC.

For the CDR3, the DNA is TGTGCCAGTAGTATAGAGCACCTTGGGACATCCAGCTCCTACGAGCAGTACTTC. This codes for CASSIEHLGTSSSYEQYF. The chain links TRBV19 to TRBJ2-7; weak D call: TRBD1 (6 bases). The CDR3 is made up of 18 amino acids. Trimming took off 0 bases at V and 0 bases at J, with 18 bases between the two ends. The V gene's germline CDR1 is LNHDA and CDR2 SQIVND (reference sequence). Full variable domain (missing parts from reference TRBV19 and TRBJ2-7): DGGITQSPKYLFRKEGQNVTLSCEQNLNHDAMYWYRQDPGQGLRLIYYSQIVNDFQKGDIAEGYSVSREKKESFPLTVTSAQKNPTAFYLCASSIEHLGTSSSYEQYFGPGTRLTVT.

The V and J genes are TRBV13 and TRBJ2-7; D not certain. Germline CDR1 reads PRHDT; CDR2 reads FYEKMQ (reference sequence). V lost 3 bases and J lost 6, with 9 bases in between. This CDR3 contains 12 residues. The chain's CDR3 is CASSLGSREQYF. CDR3 nucleotide sequence: TGTGCCAGCAGCTTGGGGTCACGCGAGCAGTACTTC.

The chain employs TRBV19 and TRBJ1-1; D is possibly TRBD1 (6 bases). The V end lost 7 bases, the J end lost 4 bases, and 19 bases lay between the germline ends. The CDR3 spans 15 residues. The germline V gene encodes CDR1 LNHDA and CDR2 SQIVND (reference sequence). The CDR3 loop is CASTNGRGRGTEAFF. DNA for the CDR3: TGTGCCAGTACAAACGGCAGGGGCCGGGGCACTGAAGCTTTCTTT.